Listed here are 12 T cell receptor beta chains from one sample, sequenced in a study of cytomegalovirus exposure and HLA in healthy donors. Researchers ran the PCR with 60 Vbeta and 13 Jbeta primers. Generated by immunoSEQ multiplex PCR, the TCRdb table keeps only in-frame clones and is missing some. Its table lists around 80,000 clones. Sequenced sample: PBMCs. All receptors come from a boy younger than 18 in good health and CMV-seronegative.

As regards this clone: Other DNA sequences in this sample translate to the same CDR3. The chain is built from TRBV30 and TRBJ1-1; D gene ambiguous. Germline CDR1 GTSNPN, CDR2 SVGIG (reference sequence). V was clipped by 0 bases and J by 6 bases, with 14 bases between them. The CDR3 is 14 amino acids. CDR3 in amino acids: CAWSVRRREAEAFF. The CDR3 bases are TGTGCCTGGAGTGTACGACGACGGGAGGCTGAAGCTTTCTTT.

The J gene is TRBJ1-1, the V gene TRBV15; no clear D gene. V lost 3 bases and J 1 base, leaving 9 bases between the germline ends. The CDR3 runs to 14 residues. Germline CDR1 and CDR2: LNHNV and YYDKDF (reference sequence). CDR3 sequence (DNA): TGTGCCACCAGCAGGTCCCTAGGGAACACTGAAGCTTTCTTT. It is translated as CATSRSLGNTEAFF.

The genes are TRBV25-1 and TRBJ2-2, with TRBD1 matching 8 bases. This CDR3 contains 15 residues. With 3 bases clipped from V and 6 bases from J, the junction kept 6 bases outside the gene matches. CDR1 and CDR2 (germline): MGHDK, SYGVNS. The CDR3 DNA follows: TGTGCCAGCAGTGACAACGACAGGGGCGCCGGGGAGCTGTTTTTT. Translated, it gives CASSDNDRGAGELFF.

The chain joins TRBV5-1 to TRBJ1-2, with TRBD1 as a possible D gene (6 bases). V shed 4 bases and J shed 4 bases, with 14 bases lying between them. Germline loops: CDR1 SGHRS, CDR2 YFSETQ. The CDR3 runs 14 residues. The DNA of the CDR3 is TGCGCCAGCAGCCCGTTCGGGACAAGCTATGGCTACACCTTC. Translation gives CASSPFGTSYGYTF.

CDR3 coding DNA: TGTGCCAGCAGCCGTATGACATTATCAGGGGAGACCCAGTACTTC. Translating it yields CASSRMTLSGETQYF. The chain joins TRBV7-2 to TRBJ2-5; D possibly corresponds to TRBD1 (5 bases). This CDR3 has 15 residues. V was trimmed by 5 bases and J by 5 bases, leaving 18 bases between them. CDR1 SGHTA and CDR2 FQGNSA come from the germline V gene.

CDR3 bases: TGTGCCAGCAGCTCCCTAGGAGGGGCTGGAAACACCATATATTTT. The encoded protein is CASSSLGGAGNTIYF. V usage is TRBV5-6 and J usage is TRBJ1-3; the D gene is possibly TRBD1 (5 bases). The CDR3 contains 15 residues. CDR1 is SGHDT, CDR2 YYEEEE, per germline. V was shortened by 3 bases and J by 2 bases, with 12 bases between the two germline ends.

V and J are TRBV28 and TRBJ2-1; 8 bases match TRBD1. The CDR3 contains 13 residues. V was clipped by 8 bases and J by 7 bases; unmatched bases: 7. Germline loops: CDR1 MDHEN, CDR2 SYDVKM. The DNA of the CDR3 is TGTGCCAGCTTCTCAGGGGGCGGGAATGAGCAGTTCTTC. Translating gives CASFSGGGNEQFF. The entire variable domain, with the rest obtained from reference TRBV28 and TRBJ2-1, is as follows: DVKVTQSSRYLVKRTGEKVFLECVQDMDHENMFWYRQDPGLGLRLIYFSYDVKMKEKGDIPEGYSVSREKKERFSLILESASTNQTSMYLCASFSGGGNEQFFGPGTRLTVL.

The chain links TRBV12-5 to TRBJ2-7; possible D gene TRBD2, 6 bases. The V end lost 0 bases, the J end lost 2 bases, and 17 bases lay between the germline ends. The CDR3 has 17 amino acids. Germline CDR1 LGHNT, CDR2 FRNRAP. In DNA form, the CDR3 reads TGTGCTAGTGGTTTGGTACGGGGGAGCCGTAACCCCTACGAGCAGTACTTC. Its protein product is CASGLVRGSRNPYEQYF.

The rearrangement joins TRBV7-9 to TRBJ2-7; 8 bases match TRBD2. The V and J ends lost 3 bases and 3 bases, in that order; junction bases with no gene match: 4. This CDR3 comprises 14 residues. Per germline, CDR1 SEHNR and CDR2 FQNEAQ (reference sequence). CDR3 DNA sequence: TGTGCCAGCAGCTTGGGGGCGGGGGGCTACGAGCAGTACTTC. Translated: CASSLGAGGYEQYF. Together with reference TRBV7-9 and TRBJ2-7, the CDR3 gives the full variable domain: DTGVSQNPRHKITKRGQNVTFRCDPISEHNRLYWYRQTLGQGPEFLTYFQNEAQLEKSRLLSDRFSAERPKGSFSTLEIQRTEQGDSAMYLCASSLGAGGYEQYFGPGTRLTVT.

The chain is built from TRBV5-6 and TRBJ1-2; maybe TRBD1 (6 bases). This CDR3 is built from 13 residues. Germline V gives CDR1 SGHDT, CDR2 YYEEEE. Between the trimmed V and J ends, which lost 2 bases and 6 bases, there was a span of 11 bases. The CDR3 loop reads CASSLKQGDGYTF. The CDR3 nucleotides read TGTGCCAGCAGCTTAAAACAGGGAGATGGCTACACCTTC.

Of note for this clone: The junction and the germline gene differ at one end; a read error may be behind it. The J gene is TRBJ2-3, the V gene TRBV10-3, with 9 positions matching TRBD1. Germline CDR1 ENHRY, CDR2 SYGVKD. This CDR3 has 14 residues. The CDR3, as DNA: TGTGCCACGTCTACAGGGGGCGAAGCAGATAAGCAGTATTTT. It translates to CATSTGGEADKQYF.

CDR3 sequence (DNA): TGTGCCAGCAGTGATCATATCAGGGTCTCTGGAAACACCATATATTTT. The encoded protein is CASSDHIRVSGNTIYF. The chain is built from TRBV2 and TRBJ1-3, with TRBD1 as a possible D gene (5 bases). The CDR3 is 16 amino acids. Germline assignment: CDR1 SNHLY and CDR2 FYNNEI. Trimming removed 3 bases at V and 0 bases at J, with 12 bases between.